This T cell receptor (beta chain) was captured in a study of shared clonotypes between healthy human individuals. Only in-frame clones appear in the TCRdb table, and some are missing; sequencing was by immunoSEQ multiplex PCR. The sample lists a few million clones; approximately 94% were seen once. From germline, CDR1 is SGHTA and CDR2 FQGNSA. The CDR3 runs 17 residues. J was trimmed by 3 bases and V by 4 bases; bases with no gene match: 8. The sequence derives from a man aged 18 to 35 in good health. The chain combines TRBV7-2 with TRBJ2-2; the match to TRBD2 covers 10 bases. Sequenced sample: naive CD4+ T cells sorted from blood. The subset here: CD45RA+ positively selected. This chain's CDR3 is CASSWVILAGYTGELFF. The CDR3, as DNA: TGTGCCAGCAGCTGGGTGATACTAGCGGGGTACACCGGGGAGCTGTTTTTT.